These 25 T cell receptor beta chains originate from one sample sequenced in a study of cytomegalovirus exposure and HLA in healthy donors. Amplification used 60 Vbeta primers and 13 Jbeta primers. Method: immunoSEQ multiplex PCR; TCRdb's copy keeps in-frame clones and lacks some. The sample shows some 200,000 clones, 70% to 80% of them seen only once. Material: PBMCs. Receptors were obtained from a woman in her thirties in good health and CMV-seronegative.

This clone is a singleton in its sample. The chain carries TRBV7-9 and TRBJ1-1; unclear D gene. Between the trimmed V and J ends, which lost 5 bases and 7 bases, there was a span of 8 bases. From germline, CDR1 is SEHNR and CDR2 FQNEAQ (reference sequence). CDR3 length: 11 amino acids. CDR3 sequence: CASSVTIEAFF. The CDR3 DNA follows: TGTGCCAGCAGCGTGACAATTGAAGCTTTCTTT.

This chain uses TRBV1 with TRBJ1-2; the table's D call, TRBD1, has no DNA check behind it. TRBV1 is a documented pseudogene. This CDR3 is built from 18 residues. The CDR3 nucleotides read TGCACCAGCAGCCAAGATTGGACCCAAGAAAGACAGGCCTATGGCTACACCTTC. It specifies CTSSQDWTQERQAYGYTF.

The V and J genes are TRBV4-1 and TRBJ1-2; the match to TRBD1 covers 7 bases. The CDR3 covers 13 residues. J gave up 8 bases and V 3 bases, and 6 bases lay outside the gene matches. Germline V gene sequence: CDR1 MGHRA, CDR2 YSYEKL. The CDR3 bases are TGCGCCAGCAGCCAGGGAAACAGGGGCGGCTACACCTTC. It translates to CASSQGNRGGYTF.

CDR3 sequence: CASTVGGVDEKLFF. The CDR3 region has the DNA TGTGCCAGCACCGTAGGAGGGGTGGATGAAAAACTGTTTTTT. This chain joins TRBV6-6 and TRBJ1-4; perhaps TRBD1 as D (5 bases). Germline assignment: CDR1 MNHNY and CDR2 SVGAGI (reference sequence). CDR3 length equals 14 residues. Trimming took 7 bases from V and 6 from J, leaving 15 bases between them.

This rearrangement joins TRBV29-1 to TRBJ1-3, with 8 bases identical to TRBD1. Germline V gene lookup returns CDR1 SQVTM and CDR2 ANQGSEA. The CDR3 spans 14 residues. The junction had 2 bases not matched to a gene; V was cut back by 4 bases and J by 0 bases. Here the CDR3 reads CSVGQGSSGNTIYF. In DNA form, the CDR3 reads TGCAGCGTTGGACAGGGGAGCTCTGGAAACACCATATATTTT.

This clone was counted a single time. Other nucleotide sequences from this sample produce the same CDR3. This rearrangement joins TRBV7-6 to TRBJ1-3; D unresolved. The CDR3 runs to 11 residues. The V end was cut by 6 bases, the J end by 4 bases, with 4 bases between. The germline gives CDR1 SGHVS, CDR2 FNYEAQ. The chain's CDR3 is CASSSGNTIYF. CDR3 in DNA: TGTGCCAGCAGTTCAGGAAACACCATATATTTT.

The CDR3 reads CASSLAGTSRPYEQYF. The CDR3 nucleotides are TGTGCCAGCAGCTTAGCTGGGACTAGTCGCCCCTACGAGCAGTACTTC. The gene calls are TRBV7-8 and TRBJ2-7; the match to TRBD2 covers 8 bases. Germline CDR1 and CDR2: SGHVS and FQNEAQ. Trimming cost V 0 bases and J 2 bases; bases outside gene matches: 6. The CDR3 is 16 residues long.

The gene calls are TRBV30 and TRBJ1-1, with D tentatively TRBD1 (6 bases). Trimming shortened V by 2 bases and J by 7 bases, and 14 bases separated the two germline ends. The CDR3 has 13 residues. Germline V gene lookup returns CDR1 GTSNPN and CDR2 SVGIG (reference sequence). The CDR3 sequence: CAWSWGQRLEAFF. CDR3 in DNA: TGTGCCTGGAGTTGGGGGCAGCGCCTTGAAGCTTTCTTT. Drawing the rest from reference TRBV30 and TRBJ1-1, the complete variable domain is SQTIHQWPATLVQPVGSPLSLECTVEGTSNPNLYWYRQAAGRGLQLLFYSVGIGQISSEVPQNLSASRPQDRQFILSSKKLLLSDSGFYLCAWSWGQRLEAFFGQGTRLTVV.

The chain uses TRBV4-1 and TRBJ1-5; weak D call: TRBD1 (6 bases). Trimming left V 5 bases short and J 3 bases short, with 17 bases between. This CDR3 is 16 amino acids long. In germline, CDR1 is MGHRA, CDR2 YSYEKL. For the CDR3, the DNA is TGCGCCAGCAGCTTACGCCGGGACATGTCCAATCAGCCCCAGCATTTT. It yields the protein CASSLRRDMSNQPQHF.

The V and J genes are TRBV7-9 and TRBJ1-1, with D possibly being TRBD1 (5 bases). There are 14 residues in the CDR3. V lost 7 bases and J 1 base, leaving 13 bases between the germline ends. Germline V gene lookup returns CDR1 SEHNR and CDR2 FQNEAQ (reference sequence). This CDR3 is CASTPGLRNTEAFF. The CDR3 nucleotides are TGTGCCAGCACCCCAGGGCTGAGGAACACTGAAGCTTTCTTT.

This sequence joins TRBV30 and TRBJ1-1; no clear D gene. V was shortened by 4 bases and J by 3 bases, with 12 bases between the two germline ends. Germline CDR1 and CDR2: GTSNPN and SVGIG (reference sequence). The CDR3 spans 13 residues. This chain's CDR3 is CAWTMGRDTEAFF. The CDR3 DNA follows: TGTGCCTGGACCATGGGGAGAGACACTGAAGCTTTCTTT.

The chain recombines TRBV16 with TRBJ2-1, with a weak D call TRBD2 (5 bases). Germline CDR1 is KGHSY and CDR2 is FQNENV. The germline V and J ends were trimmed by 5 bases and 8 bases, with 13 bases remaining between them. The CDR3 is 13 residues long. The CDR3 reads CASSGTGMDEQFF. Written as DNA, the CDR3 is TGTGCCAGCAGCGGCACGGGGATGGATGAGCAGTTCTTC.

This chain connects TRBV5-4 to TRBJ2-7; 8 bases fit TRBD1. The germline gives CDR1 SGHNT, CDR2 YYREEE (reference sequence). The CDR3 is 14 amino acids. The V gene end was trimmed by 6 bases and the J gene end by 7 bases; junction bases not matched to a gene: 12. The CDR3, as DNA: TGTGCCAGCACCATGGGACAGGAGGGTAGGGAGCAGTACTTC. This gives the protein CASTMGQEGREQYF.

V gene TRBV5-1 combines with J gene TRBJ1-2; 8 positions match TRBD1. Trimming removed 6 bases from V and 3 bases from J; junction bases left unmatched: 7. CDR1 is SGHRS and CDR2 is YFSETQ in the germline V gene. The CDR3 loop spans 14 amino acids. The CDR3 reads CASTWTGMHYGYTF. CDR3 coding DNA: TGCGCCAGCACATGGACAGGGATGCACTATGGCTACACCTTC.

The gene calls are TRBV6-4 and TRBJ2-1; 8 nucleotides line up with TRBD1. This CDR3 contains 15 residues. The germline CDR1 and CDR2 sequences are MRHNA and SNTAGT. After removal of 8 bases from V and 2 bases from J, the junction contained 8 bases not matched to a gene. The CDR3 nucleotides read TGTGCCAGCCCGTTCAGGACAGGGACCTACAATGAGCAGTTCTTC. Its translation: CASPFRTGTYNEQFF.

The rearrangement joins TRBV5-4 to TRBJ2-2; D possibly corresponds to TRBD2 (6 bases). The CDR3 length is 15 residues. The germline V and J ends were trimmed by 2 bases and 5 bases, with 13 bases remaining between them. Germline lookup yields CDR1 SGHNT and CDR2 YYREEE (reference sequence). The CDR3 DNA reads TGTGCCAGCAGCTTCAGCGGAGGAGGGACCGGGGAGCTGTTTTTT. This sequence encodes CASSFSGGGTGELFF.

The gene calls are TRBV29-1 and TRBJ1-1, with a weak D call TRBD1 (5 bases). CDR3 length: 16 residues. Trimming removed 1 base at V and 4 bases at J, with 19 bases between. CDR1 is SQVTM, CDR2 ANQGSEA, per germline. The CDR3 DNA sequence: TGCAGCGTTGAAGGGGTCGGGGGGTGGGGAAGCACTGAAGCTTTCTTT. It specifies CSVEGVGGWGSTEAFF.

V and J are TRBV6-5 and TRBJ1-1; 7 nucleotides agree with TRBD1. The CDR3 runs to 14 residues. After removal of 2 bases from V and 0 bases from J, the junction contained 0 bases not matched to a gene. Germline CDR1 is MNHEY and CDR2 is SVGAGI. DNA of the CDR3: TGTGCCAGCAGTTACGGACAGGTGAACACTGAAGCTTTCTTT. It codes for CASSYGQVNTEAFF.

This sequence joins TRBV7-9 and TRBJ2-5; D possibly corresponds to TRBD1 (6 bases). CDR1 and CDR2 from the germline V gene are SEHNR and FQNEAQ (reference sequence). The CDR3 runs to 14 residues. The V end lost 1 base, the J end lost 5 bases, and 11 bases lay between the germline ends. CDR3 protein: CASSLGVQGETQYF. The CDR3 DNA is TGTGCCAGCAGCTTAGGAGTCCAGGGGGAGACCCAGTACTTC.

This rearrangement joins TRBV28 to TRBJ2-6; 8 bases fit TRBD1. Germline-derived CDR1 and CDR2 are MDHEN and SYDVKM. This CDR3 has 17 amino acids. V lost 3 bases and J lost 3; bases outside the gene matches: 7. CDR3: CASSFSGGAVGANVLTF. The CDR3 DNA is TGTGCCAGCAGTTTCTCAGGGGGCGCGGTTGGGGCCAACGTCCTGACTTTC.

This clone was seen a handful of times. The gene calls are TRBV6-6 and TRBJ2-2; TRBD1 might be the D (6 bases). V was clipped by 5 bases and J by 4 bases, with 17 bases between them. The CDR3 spans 16 residues. From germline, CDR1 is MNHNY and CDR2 SVGAGI (reference sequence). The CDR3 protein is CASSQRYGTFTGELFF. CDR3 DNA: TGTGCCAGCAGTCAAAGATACGGGACATTCACCGGGGAGCTGTTTTTT.

The chain combines TRBV6-5 with TRBJ2-7, with D perhaps TRBD1 (7 bases). Germline CDR1 reads MNHEY; CDR2 reads SVGAGI. Trimming took 1 base from V and 0 from J, leaving 10 bases between them. The CDR3 is 15 residues long. The CDR3: CASSYWRGPSYEQYF. CDR3 sequence (DNA): TGTGCCAGCAGTTACTGGAGGGGGCCCTCCTACGAGCAGTACTTC.

The chain employs TRBV18 and TRBJ1-1, with D perhaps TRBD1 (6 bases). Germline V gene lookup returns CDR1 KGHSH and CDR2 LQKENI. The CDR3 spans 18 residues. With 3 bases removed from V and 5 bases from J, the gap between germline ends came to 25 bases. DNA of the CDR3: TGTGCCAGCTCACCCCCGTCTGCGCGGGGGGCGCGGCGGACTGAAGCTTTCTTT. Translation gives CASSPPSARGARRTEAFF.

This chain links TRBV4-2 with TRBJ1-4, with 8 bases identical to TRBD1. V dropped 4 bases and J dropped 5; count of bases not matched to a gene: 9. CDR3 length equals 16 residues. Germline assignment: CDR1 LGHNA and CDR2 YNFKEQ. CDR3 sequence: CASSLTPGQENEKLFF. The CDR3, as DNA: TGTGCCAGCAGCCTTACACCGGGACAGGAGAATGAAAAACTGTTTTTT.

The CDR3 DNA reads TGTGCCAGCAGCTTAGTAGTGCTAGCGGGCACAGATACGCAGTATTTT. This sequence encodes CASSLVVLAGTDTQYF. V and J are TRBV7-9 and TRBJ2-3, with 7 nucleotides matching TRBD2. CDR3 length: 16 residues. Trimming took 1 base from V and 1 from J; bases not matched to a gene: 5. Germline CDR1 and CDR2: SEHNR and FQNEAQ (reference sequence).